This T cell receptor (beta chain) is drawn from a study of T cell responses to AZD1222 COVID-19 vaccine. Notes on the study in general: In all cases, repertoires were sampled only after the peak T cell response. Donors in the cohort were predominantly white British and more often female, and clonal diversity was possibly underestimated. Of spike-specific TCRs, nearly half reportedly target regions left unmutated in variants. Spike-specific TCR breadth and depth both grew after two AZD1222 doses.

Points on this clone: Its antigen is unidentified.

Profiled with immunoSEQ multiplex PCR; TCRdb holds only in-frame clones, not every one. The table shows over 100,000 clones, with 88% occurring only once. The receptor comes from an adult in good health. Source: peripheral blood, taken on day 0 of MenACWY control vaccination.

CDR3 bases: TGTGCCAGCAGCTTAGCCGCCGGCTACGAGCAGTACTTC. Amino acids: CASSLAAGYEQYF. The chain joins TRBV7-2 to TRBJ2-7; D unresolved. There are 13 residues in the CDR3. Germline V gene lookup returns CDR1 SGHTA and CDR2 FQGNSA. Deletions cut 0 bases from V and 3 bases from J, with 6 bases between.